The T cell receptor (beta chain) described here comes from a study of OX40 agonist ivuxolimab in advanced cancers. Study details: Ivuxolimab is a fully human IgG2 antibody that activates OX40 (CD134). Prior anti-PD-1, anti-PD-L1 or anti-CTLA-4 therapy did not bar entry, and approximately 40% had some. Findings of the study overall: Among the nonresponders, some also had low normalized T-cell clonal expansion.

Produced via immunoSEQ multiplex PCR; TCRdb's table is partial and in-frame only. The sample has about 100,000 clones, roughly 95% seen once. People who had autoimmune disease history or systemic immunosuppression were excluded. The CDR3 is 15 residues long. CDR1 and CDR2 (germline): LGHNA, YSLEER. With 3 bases clipped from V and 1 base from J, the junction kept 3 bases outside the gene matches. Details on this clone: No antigen is known for it.

This TCR was recovered from an adult with an advanced solid tumor such as melanoma, head and neck, liver or kidney cancer. The chain recombines TRBV4-3 with TRBJ1-3, with 7 positions matching TRBD1. Sequences were derived from CD4+ or CD8+ T cells sorted from blood, sampled in a trial of the OX40 agonist ivuxolimab. DNA for the CDR3: TGCGCCAGCAGCCACGACAGGGTTTCTGGAAACACCATATATTTT. As protein: CASSHDRVSGNTIYF.